Listed here are 14 T cell receptor beta chains from one sample, sequenced in a study of shared clonotypes between healthy human individuals. TCRdb's table, derived via immunoSEQ multiplex PCR, lists solely in-frame clones and lacks some. The sample comprises some 2,000,000 clones, 95% of which are singletons, and more than 0.1% rests with the top ten. The specimen sequenced was naive CD4+ T cells sorted from blood. Documented subset: CD45RA+ positively selected. These receptors all come from a man younger than 30 in good health.

The chain has TRBV18 and TRBJ1-2, with D possibly matching TRBD1 (6 bases). Per the germline V gene, CDR1 is KGHSH and CDR2 is LQKENI. The CDR3 is made up of 16 amino acids. V dropped 4 bases and J dropped 8 bases, with 23 bases sitting between them. CDR3 amino acids: CASSHASGGERRGYTF. CDR3 bases: TGTGCCAGCTCACACGCCTCCGGGGGCGAGAGAAGGGGCTACACCTTC.

The chain couples TRBV2 to TRBJ1-1; tentatively, D is TRBD1 (5 bases). From germline, CDR1 is SNHLY and CDR2 FYNNEI. The CDR3 sequence is 13 residues long. Trimming cost V 7 bases and J 4 bases, with 13 bases left between them. CDR3 sequence (DNA): TGTGCCAGCATCGGGAGGGGAGGCACTGAAGCTTTCTTT. Amino acid sequence: CASIGRGGTEAFF.

A word on this clone: This specimen includes other DNA sequences encoding the same CDR3. The chain employs TRBV6-6 and TRBJ1-5; D not resolved. There are 14 residues in the CDR3. Germline assignment: CDR1 MNHNY and CDR2 SVGAGI (reference sequence). V lost 2 bases and J 1 base, leaving 6 bases between the germline ends. The chain's CDR3 is CASSYGESNQPQHF. The CDR3, as DNA: TGTGCCAGCAGTTACGGGGAAAGCAATCAGCCCCAGCATTTT.

V is TRBV7-9 and J is TRBJ2-3; 8 bases match TRBD2. This CDR3 is 16 amino acids long. V lost 4 bases and J lost 2; bases outside the gene matches: 8. Germline V gene lookup returns CDR1 SEHNR and CDR2 FQNEAQ (reference sequence). The CDR3 sequence: CASSSGASGYTDTQYF. The DNA for the CDR3 is TGTGCCAGCAGCTCCGGGGCTAGCGGGTACACAGATACGCAGTATTTT.

The J gene is TRBJ2-3, the V gene TRBV27, with D perhaps TRBD1 (5 bases). V was cut by 2 bases and J by 3 bases, with 9 bases left in between. The CDR3 is 14 residues long. Germline CDR1 reads MNHEY; CDR2 reads SMNVEV (reference sequence). CDR3: CASSLQGWTDTQYF. CDR3 in DNA: TGTGCCAGCAGTTTACAGGGATGGACAGATACGCAGTATTTT.

To note about this clone: Additional DNA sequences in this sample encode the identical CDR3. This chain links TRBV7-9 with TRBJ2-7; D gene ambiguous. V lost 5 bases and J lost 3, with 5 bases in between. The CDR3 spans 11 residues. Germline CDR1 SEHNR, CDR2 FQNEAQ (reference sequence). The DNA of the CDR3 is TGTGCCAGCAGCGTTAGCTACGAGCAGTACTTC. The encoded protein is CASSVSYEQYF.

As to this clone: Within the sample, other DNA sequences also encode this same CDR3. This rearrangement joins TRBV18 to TRBJ2-7; D unclear. The germline V and J ends were trimmed by 4 bases and 3 bases, with 10 bases remaining between them. This CDR3 is built from 13 residues. Germline-derived CDR1 and CDR2 are KGHSH and LQKENI. CDR3 DNA sequence: TGTGCCAGCTCACTACGGACCGGCTACGAGCAGTACTTC. Its protein product is CASSLRTGYEQYF.

The rearrangement uses TRBV15 and TRBJ2-3; 10 bases fit TRBD2. J gave up 0 bases and V 3 bases, and 12 bases lay outside the gene matches. This CDR3 has 19 amino acids. Germline CDR1 is LNHNV and CDR2 is YYDKDF (reference sequence). The CDR3 spells CATSRGTQGLAASTDTQYF. Here the CDR3 DNA reads TGTGCCACCAGCAGGGGCACGCAAGGACTAGCGGCTAGCACAGATACGCAGTATTTT.

This clone was picked up a small number of times. The chain uses TRBV10-2 and TRBJ2-3; tentatively, D is TRBD1 or TRBD2 (7 bases each). V dropped 8 bases and J dropped 0 bases, with 15 bases sitting between them. The CDR3 has 15 residues. The V gene's germline CDR1 is WSHSY and CDR2 SAAADI. The DNA of the CDR3 is TGCGCCAGCCAGGGGGGGCAGGGCAGCACAGATACGCAGTATTTT. Its translation is CASQGGQGSTDTQYF.

The chain uses TRBV6-5 and TRBJ2-2; no reliable D call. The CDR3 sequence is 16 residues long. In germline, CDR1 is MNHEY, CDR2 SVGAGI. Trimming stripped 0 bases from V and 3 bases from J, with 11 bases between. The CDR3 protein is CASSYSTVYHTGELFF. For the CDR3, the DNA is TGTGCCAGCAGTTACTCGACGGTGTACCACACCGGGGAGCTGTTTTTT.

The chain combines TRBV11-2 with TRBJ2-2; D perhaps matches TRBD1 (6 bases). Germline lookup yields CDR1 SGHAT and CDR2 FQNNGV. V was trimmed by 7 bases and J by 2 bases, leaving 11 bases between them. The CDR3 has 14 amino acids. The CDR3 nucleotides read TGTGCCAGCAACACAGGGAGTAACACCGGGGAGCTGTTTTTT. This sequence encodes CASNTGSNTGELFF. The full variable domain, with the rest looked up from reference TRBV11-2 and TRBJ2-2, is EAGVAQSPRYKIIEKRQSVAFWCNPISGHATLYWYQQILGQGPKLLIQFQNNGVVDDSQLPKDRFSAERLKGVDSTLKIQPAKLEDSAVYLCASNTGSNTGELFFGEGSRLTVL.

This chain links TRBV7-2 with TRBJ1-3; 7 bases fit TRBD1. CDR1 and CDR2 from the germline V gene are SGHTA and FQGNSA. This CDR3 is built from 16 residues. J gave up 0 bases and V 2 bases, and 4 bases lay outside the gene matches. The CDR3 here is CASSLRGTVSGNTIYF. The CDR3 DNA follows: TGTGCCAGCAGCTTACGAGGGACAGTCTCTGGAAACACCATATATTTT.

The rearrangement uses TRBV7-3 and TRBJ2-5; tentatively, D is TRBD2 (7 bases). This CDR3 comprises 14 residues. Germline CDR1 is SGHTA and CDR2 is FQGTGA. Trimming took off 1 base at V and 5 bases at J, with 11 bases between the two ends. The CDR3 loop reads CASSLMGGRETQYF. The CDR3, as DNA: TGTGCCAGCAGCTTAATGGGGGGGCGCGAGACCCAGTACTTC.

This clone was recorded only once. Since a much larger clone is just one base distant, this may be a read error. The same CDR3 also results from other DNA sequences found in this sample. V gene TRBV11-3 combines with J gene TRBJ1-5; unclear D gene. This CDR3 spans 12 amino acids. CDR1 is SGHNT, CDR2 YENEEA, per germline. Here the CDR3 DNA reads TGTGCTAGCAGACCAGACACTCAGCCCCAGCATTTT. Its protein product is CASRPDTQPQHF.